What follows describes a single TCR beta chain. This clonotype has only a few counts. It has no known antigen specificity. No clone much larger than this one lies a single base away; base qualities are absent. The data belong to a study of CD8 T cells in Susac syndrome (dated by TCRdb to between 2019 and 2020). Study-level background: Of the Susac syndrome patients who were sequenced, under 10 were in clinical remission while about 6 had clinically active disease. At blood withdrawal, Susac syndrome patients were therapy-naive, treated with corticosteroids (with IVIg additionally given to some), or treated with IVIg alone. Repertoire sequencing was used to test whether CD8+ T cell activation and differentiation in Susac syndrome was antigen driven. CD8+ T cell repertoire clonality was compared between 12 healthy donors, approximately 14 Susac syndrome patients and roughly 15 multiple sclerosis patients.

V is trimmed back by 2 bases and J by 3 bases, and the junction contains 4 bases that no gene match accounts for. Inclusive of the bounding cysteine and phenylalanine, the CDR3 is 15 residues long. Kept here is only the CDR3 DNA, which spans 45 bases and is read in frame from base 1. CDR1 MNHEY and CDR2 SVGAGI are derived from the germline V gene. Study-wide findings and limitations: Looking at Susac-specific public clones, the researchers identified around 15 in the total CD8+ repertoire and 4 or 5 in the CD8+ TEMRA repertoire. The number of individuals in the TCR sequencing and HLA analysis was acknowledged as relatively small. Clonal expansion was seen in Susac syndrome CD8+ repertoires, peaking in CD8+ TEMRA cells and being greater in clinically active patients than in remitting ones.

Peripheral blood CD8+ and CD4+ T cells from healthy donors, Susac syndrome patients and multiple sclerosis patients were profiled by high-throughput TCR beta sequencing. The Susac syndrome patients fulfilled recently defined diagnostic criteria for either definite or probable disease. Bulk CD8+ and CD4+ T cells were purified by magnetic negative isolation, while CD8+ TEMRA cells were enriched using FACS. Blood was drawn into EDTA tubes, processed within 24 hours, and PBMCs were isolated by density gradient centrifugation. PBMCs intended for TCR sequencing were frozen in liquid nitrogen and were later thawed in a 37 degrees C water bath. A purity of at least 90% was achieved for sorted or isolated CD4+, CD8+ and CD8+ TEMRA cells. RNA was extracted using the RNeasy kit, and about 0.45 to 1 microgram was reverse transcribed with random hexamers. The immunoSEQ multiplex PCR assay, covering 54 Vbeta and 13 Jbeta segments, was used to amplify TCR beta CDR3 regions. PCR amplification bias was corrected using a synthetic template baseline for primer optimization and computational correction. Turning to the authors' computational methods: Only productive sequences were kept, with reads annotated to V, D and J genes according to IMGT and analyzed in immunoSEQ Analyzer. Clonality was calculated as one minus the Shannon entropy normalized by log2 of the number of productive unique sequences. Public and private clones were assessed among the 100 most prevalent clones of each patient and control. Clones were defined as Susac-specific when absent from the healthy and MS cohorts, from about a thousand published viral clones and from other ImmuneACCESS disease sequences. Clones were called with MiXCR by TCRdb after fastp trimmed the public reads at Q25, and only in-frame beta chains were retained. Merged by CDR3 protein, the rows form single entries marked with the most common genes and DNA. The V and J calls reflect TCRdb's pipeline rather than the authors' work. The sample table holds 50,000 to 55,000 distinct CDR3 sequences, of which approximately 95% were seen once. Together, the top ten hold around 0.75% of the sample.

The V and J genes are TRBV6-5 and TRBJ1-2, with 9 central nucleotides matching TRBD1. This clonotype originated in a human donor with Susac syndrome. The sequenced material came from CD8+ T cells from PBMCs. The sequence in DNA is TGTGCCAGCAGTTACCCGGGACAGGGTGACTATGGCTACACCTTC. This sequence encodes CASSYPGQGDYGYTF.